This TCR beta chain was identified during a study of T cells in Graves' hyperthyroidism and ophthalmopathy. As for the study in general: Blood was drawn when the patient was first diagnosed and still untreated. General study results and limits: Most expanded thyroid clonotypes above 0.001 recurred in blood.

RNA transcripts gave rise to amplified TCR beta CDR3 regions. In the first-round RT-PCR of the TCR CDR3, the HTBI primer set was used. TCRdb redid the calling of the multiplex PCR reads with MiXCR, one entry per CDR3 protein. The data show 450,000 to 650,000 distinct CDR3 sequences, more than 20% seen once. As regards this clonotype: Antigen: not known.

Aged 18 to 65, the patients had hyperthyroidism that was newly diagnosed and had lasted under 2 months. Researchers barred patients who had uncontrolled infection, other autoimmune disease, pregnancy or lactation. This TCR came from a young man with Graves' hyperthyroidism. Material for sequencing was blood.

This CDR3 reads CASSFSGALETQYF. The CDR3 coding sequence is TGTGCCAGCAGTTTCTCTGGGGCTTTGGAGACCCAGTACTTC. The V call is TRBV12-3 or TRBV12-4, the J call TRBJ2-5; the D gene is possibly TRBD1 (5 bases). The V end lost 3 bases, the J end lost 5 bases, and 13 bases lay between the germline ends. The CDR3 is 14 residues long.